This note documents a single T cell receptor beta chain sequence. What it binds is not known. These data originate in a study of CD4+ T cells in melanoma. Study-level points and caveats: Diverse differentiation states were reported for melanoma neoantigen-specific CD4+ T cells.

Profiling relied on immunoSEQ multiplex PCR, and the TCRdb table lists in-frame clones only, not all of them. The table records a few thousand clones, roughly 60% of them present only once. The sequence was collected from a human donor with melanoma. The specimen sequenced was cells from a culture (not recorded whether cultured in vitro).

CDR3 nucleotide sequence: TGTGCCATCAGCGTTGATCGGAGTAGAACTGAAGCTTTCTTT. It specifies CAISVDRSRTEAFF. The V call is TRBV10-3, the J call TRBJ1-1; D not certain. Germline CDR1 reads ENHRY; CDR2 reads SYGVKD. Trimming pared 6 bases from V and 5 bases from J, leaving 16 bases between. The CDR3 runs 14 residues.